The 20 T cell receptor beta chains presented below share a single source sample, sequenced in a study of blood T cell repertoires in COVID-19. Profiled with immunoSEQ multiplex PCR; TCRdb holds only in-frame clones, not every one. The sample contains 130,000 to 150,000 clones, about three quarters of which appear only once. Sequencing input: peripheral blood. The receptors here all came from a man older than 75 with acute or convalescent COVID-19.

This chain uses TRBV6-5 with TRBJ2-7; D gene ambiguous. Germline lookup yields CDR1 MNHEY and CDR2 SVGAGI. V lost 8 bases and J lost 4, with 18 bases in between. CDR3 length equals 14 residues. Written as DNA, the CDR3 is TGTGCCAGCGCTCCTGGCAGGCGTCTTTACGAGCAGTACTTC. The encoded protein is CASAPGRRLYEQYF.

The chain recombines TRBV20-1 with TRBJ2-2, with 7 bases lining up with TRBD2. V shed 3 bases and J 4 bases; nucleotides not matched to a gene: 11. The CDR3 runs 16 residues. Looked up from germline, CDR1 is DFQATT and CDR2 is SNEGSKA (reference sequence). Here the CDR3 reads CSASIFGSGGTGELFF. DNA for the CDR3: TGCAGTGCTAGTATTTTCGGGTCGGGGGGCACCGGGGAGCTGTTTTTT.

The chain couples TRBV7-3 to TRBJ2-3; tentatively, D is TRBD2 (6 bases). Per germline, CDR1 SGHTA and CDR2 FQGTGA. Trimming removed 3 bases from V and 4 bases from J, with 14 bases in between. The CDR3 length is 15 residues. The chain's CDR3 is CASSFGGDVSDTQYF. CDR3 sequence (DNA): TGTGCCAGCAGCTTTGGCGGGGACGTCTCAGATACGCAGTATTTT.

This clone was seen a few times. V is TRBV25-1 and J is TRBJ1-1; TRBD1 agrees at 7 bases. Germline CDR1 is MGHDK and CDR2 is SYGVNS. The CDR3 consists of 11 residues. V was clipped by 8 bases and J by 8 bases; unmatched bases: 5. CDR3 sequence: CASGQVPEAFF. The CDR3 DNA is TGTGCCAGCGGACAGGTCCCGGAAGCTTTCTTT.

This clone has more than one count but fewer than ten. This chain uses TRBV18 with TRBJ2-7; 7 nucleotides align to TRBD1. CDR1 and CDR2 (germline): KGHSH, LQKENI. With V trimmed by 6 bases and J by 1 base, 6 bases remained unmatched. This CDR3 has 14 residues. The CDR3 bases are TGTGCCAGCTCCCCTGTGACAGGGTCCTACGAGCAGTACTTC. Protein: CASSPVTGSYEQYF. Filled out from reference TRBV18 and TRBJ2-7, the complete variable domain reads NAGVMQNPRHLVRRRGQEARLRCSPMKGHSHVYWYRQLPEEGLKFMVYLQKENIIDESGMPKERFSAEFPKEGPSILRIQQVVRGDSAAYFCASSPVTGSYEQYFGPGTRLTVT.

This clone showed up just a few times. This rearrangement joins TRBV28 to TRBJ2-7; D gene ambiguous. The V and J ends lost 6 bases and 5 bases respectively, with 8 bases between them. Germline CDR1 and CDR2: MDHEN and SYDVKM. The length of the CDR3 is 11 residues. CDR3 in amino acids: CASSFFDEQYF. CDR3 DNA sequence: TGTGCCAGCAGCTTCTTTGACGAGCAGTACTTC.

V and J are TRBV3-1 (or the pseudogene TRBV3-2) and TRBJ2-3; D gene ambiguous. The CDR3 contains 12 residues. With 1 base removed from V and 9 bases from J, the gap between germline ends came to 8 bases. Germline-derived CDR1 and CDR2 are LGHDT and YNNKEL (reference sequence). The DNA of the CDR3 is TGTGCCAGCAGCCAAGGCGAGCTAACGCAGTATTTT. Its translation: CASSQGELTQYF.

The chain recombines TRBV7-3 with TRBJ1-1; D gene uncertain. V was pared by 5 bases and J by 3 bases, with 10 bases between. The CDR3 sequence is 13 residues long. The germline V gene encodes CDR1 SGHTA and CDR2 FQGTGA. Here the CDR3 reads CASSALLDTEAFF. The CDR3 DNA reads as TGTGCCAGCAGCGCGTTATTAGACACTGAAGCTTTCTTT.

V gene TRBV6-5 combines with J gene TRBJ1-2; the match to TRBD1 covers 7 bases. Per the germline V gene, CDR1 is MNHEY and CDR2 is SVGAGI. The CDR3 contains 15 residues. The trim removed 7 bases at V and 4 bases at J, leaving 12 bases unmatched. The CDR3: CASKDGGGGSYGYTF. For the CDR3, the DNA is TGTGCCAGCAAGGACGGAGGGGGCGGCTCCTATGGCTACACCTTC.

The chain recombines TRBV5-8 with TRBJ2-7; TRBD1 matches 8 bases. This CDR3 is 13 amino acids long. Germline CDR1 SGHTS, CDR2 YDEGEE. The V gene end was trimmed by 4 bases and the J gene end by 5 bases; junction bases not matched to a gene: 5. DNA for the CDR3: TGTGCCAGCAGCATTCAGGGGGCCAACGAGCAGTACTTC. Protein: CASSIQGANEQYF.

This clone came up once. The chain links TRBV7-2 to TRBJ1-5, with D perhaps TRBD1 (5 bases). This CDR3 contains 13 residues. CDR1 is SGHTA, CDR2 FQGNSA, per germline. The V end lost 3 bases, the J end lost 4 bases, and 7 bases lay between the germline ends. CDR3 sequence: CASSFQGNQPQHF. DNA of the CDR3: TGTGCCAGCAGCTTCCAGGGAAATCAGCCCCAGCATTTT.

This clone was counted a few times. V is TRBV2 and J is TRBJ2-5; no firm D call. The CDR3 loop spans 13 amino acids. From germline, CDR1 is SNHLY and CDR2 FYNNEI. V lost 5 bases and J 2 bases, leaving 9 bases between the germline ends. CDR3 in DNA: TGTGCCAGCAGTTCGACACTTCAAGAGACCCAGTACTTC. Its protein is CASSSTLQETQYF.

The CDR3 is CASSLTGISYEQYF. The CDR3 nucleotides are TGTGCCAGCAGCTTAACGGGGATCTCCTACGAGCAGTACTTC. The chain is built from TRBV7-2 and TRBJ2-7; TRBD2 might be the D (5 bases). Trimming removed 2 bases from V and 0 bases from J, with 8 bases in between. Per germline, CDR1 SGHTA and CDR2 FQGNSA. The CDR3 runs 14 residues.

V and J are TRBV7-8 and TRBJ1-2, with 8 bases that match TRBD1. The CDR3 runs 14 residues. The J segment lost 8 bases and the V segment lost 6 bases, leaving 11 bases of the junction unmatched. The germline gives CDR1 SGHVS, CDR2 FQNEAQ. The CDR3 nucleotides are TGTGCCAGCAGACCTACTGACAGGGGCGGCGGCTACACCTTC. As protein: CASRPTDRGGGYTF.

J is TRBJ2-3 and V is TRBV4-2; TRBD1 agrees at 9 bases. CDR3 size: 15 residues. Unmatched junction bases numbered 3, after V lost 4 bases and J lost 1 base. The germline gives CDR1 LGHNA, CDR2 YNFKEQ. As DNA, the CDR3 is TGTGCCAGCAGCCCTCGGACAGGGGGCACAGATACGCAGTATTTT. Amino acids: CASSPRTGGTDTQYF.

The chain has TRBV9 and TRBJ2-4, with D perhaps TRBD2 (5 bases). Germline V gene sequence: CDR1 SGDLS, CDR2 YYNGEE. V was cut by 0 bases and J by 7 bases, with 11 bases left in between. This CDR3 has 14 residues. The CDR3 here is CASSVGLAENIQYF. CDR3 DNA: TGTGCCAGCAGCGTAGGGCTAGCCGAGAACATTCAGTACTTC. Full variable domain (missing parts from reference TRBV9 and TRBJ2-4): DSGVTQTPKHLITATGQRVTLRCSPRSGDLSVYWYQQSLDQGLQFLIQYYNGEERAKGNILERFSAQQFPDLHSELNLSSLELGDSALYFCASSVGLAENIQYFGAGTRLSVL.

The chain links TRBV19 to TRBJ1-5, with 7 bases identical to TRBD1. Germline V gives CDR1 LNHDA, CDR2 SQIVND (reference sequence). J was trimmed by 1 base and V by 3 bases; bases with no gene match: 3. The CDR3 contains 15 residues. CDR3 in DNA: TGTGCCAGTAGTATTTCCAGGGGGAGCAATCAGCCCCAGCATTTT. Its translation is CASSISRGSNQPQHF.

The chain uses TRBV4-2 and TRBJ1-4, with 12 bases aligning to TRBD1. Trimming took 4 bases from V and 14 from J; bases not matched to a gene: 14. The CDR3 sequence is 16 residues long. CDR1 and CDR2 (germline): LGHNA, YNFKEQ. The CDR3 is CASSLNPGQGASRLFF. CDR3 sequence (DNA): TGTGCCAGCAGCCTAAATCCGGGACAGGGGGCGTCAAGGCTGTTTTTT.

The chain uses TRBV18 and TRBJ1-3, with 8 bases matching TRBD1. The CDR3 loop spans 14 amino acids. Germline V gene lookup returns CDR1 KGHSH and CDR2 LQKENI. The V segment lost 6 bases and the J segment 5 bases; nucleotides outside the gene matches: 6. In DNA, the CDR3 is TGTGCCAGCTCCCCGGGACAGGACCGAAACACCATATATTTT. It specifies CASSPGQDRNTIYF.

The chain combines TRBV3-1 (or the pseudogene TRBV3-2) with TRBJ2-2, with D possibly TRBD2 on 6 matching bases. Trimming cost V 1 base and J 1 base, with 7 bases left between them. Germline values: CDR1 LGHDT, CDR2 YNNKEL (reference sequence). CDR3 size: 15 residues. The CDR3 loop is CASSQAGRNTGELFF. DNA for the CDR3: TGTGCCAGCAGCCAAGCCGGGAGGAACACCGGGGAGCTGTTTTTT.